This TCR beta chain was recorded in a study of blood T cells in healthy people across ages (dated by TCRdb to 2013 to 2016). Concerning the study at large: Template switching captured roughly one uniquely barcoded TCR beta cDNA molecule per two T cells in model experiments. Using deep sequencing normalized with unique cDNA molecular identifiers, the study measured how TCR beta repertoire diversity changes with age. Donors were grouped into four age groups: young (average roughly 17 years), middle-aged (roughly 40), aged (roughly 67) and long-lived (roughly 80). The study analyzed two additional independent replicas of 1 million unique cDNA reads from the same blood draw for two donors, one aged 18 to 30 and one aged 80 or older.

Libraries were prepared through 5' RACE. The reads were generated on an Illumina HiSeq 2500. A second 7 to 11 cycle PCR used a sample-barcoded 5' primer and a J-beta primer mix. Each TCR beta cDNA molecule received a unique molecular identifier from a template-switch 5' adaptor carrying 12 random nucleotides. Each sample yielded at least 2.5 million CDR3-containing paired-end reads. The Mint cDNA synthesis kit, primed by a TRBC-specific oligonucleotide, was used to synthesize first-strand cDNA from all RNA. After uracil-DNA glycosylase treatment, a first 18-cycle PCR used universal primers M1SS and BC2_uni_R on all cDNA. In the original analysis: For normalization, 1 million high-quality reads were randomly selected from each sample, with every read carrying a distinct molecular identifier. Reads sharing molecular identifiers were discarded rather than binned into consensus sequences. CDR3 identification, clonotype clustering and error correction used MiTCR with a Q25 quality threshold and the strictest error-elimination algorithm. Lower-bound total TCR beta diversity was estimated with a nonparametric unseen species model using Euler transformation. Clones were called with MiXCR by TCRdb after fastp trimmed the public reads at Q25, and only in-frame beta chains were retained. Each CDR3 protein gets just one entry, which takes the most common genes and DNA from the rows behind it. Here the V and J calls rest on TCRdb's processing, not on the authors' analysis. The sample records around 1,000,000 distinct CDR3 sequences, under 30% of which are singletons. In total, the top ten clones hold 0.65% to 0.95% of the sample.

Trimming leaves V shorter by 7 bases and J shorter by 2 bases, with the junction holding 4 bases beyond the gene matches. The CDR3 sequence holds 15 residues, the cysteine and phenylalanine included. CDR3 DNA only is kept here, 45 bases in frame from base 1. Summary of the overall study and its limitations: Compared with the aged group, the long-lived group had more naive CD4+ T cells, fewer expanded clones and increased TCR diversity, a pattern suggesting age selection. The percentage of naive T cells measured by flow cytometry correlated strongly with observed TCR beta diversity. Estimates of total diversity based on one million sequenced T cells were considered lower bounds and underestimates. Because the CMV infection status of the donors was unknown, age-related changes in expanded clonotypes may potentially have been confounded. Observed TCR beta diversity per million T cells fell roughly linearly with age, and a significant reduction was already apparent by age roughly 40. Conclusive comparison of naive and antigen-experienced compartments was prevented by the profiling of bulk unsorted PBMCs.

This clonotype was observed a few times. Its specific antigen is unknown. No much larger clonotype is one base removed from it; base qualities were not supplied. Systemically healthy Caucasian individuals from Russia, approximately 39 in total and aged 6 to 90 years, were included as donors. Each donor gave around 9 milliliters of peripheral blood, collected into EDTA-treated Vacutainer tubes. Ficoll-Paque density-gradient centrifugation was used to isolate PBMCs, with at least 6.5 million per sample. Total RNA, at least 6 micrograms per sample, was extracted from PBMCs with Trizol reagent. For every donor, an aliquot of PBMCs went through flow cytometry to measure the percentages of naive CD45RAhigh/CD27high T cells. Separately, the same data were catalogued under a study of T cells of mothers and their children. Looking at the second paper: Nine systemically healthy Caucasian individuals, comprising three mothers and their six children, were included as donors. cDNA synthesis consumed the entire amount of extracted RNA, loaded at around 1.5 ug RNA in each 15 ul reaction. In the second PCR, the M1S primer introduced both the sample barcodes and 2-4 random nucleotides. More than 8 million TCR beta CDR3 reads were obtained from each mother, and 2.5 million to 3 million reads were obtained from each child. Thymic selection shapes the output of TCR recombination in a similar way in related and unrelated pairs, and inherited differences have a minor effect. Normalized repertoire overlap in related mother-child pairs was always slightly higher than in unrelated mother-child pairs, but the difference was never significant. No persistent microchimeric T cell clones were detected, at a sensitivity of 80 to 100 clones per million clonotypes. Deep NGS was used in the study to compare the TCR beta repertoires of mothers and children and to look for features that separate related mother-child pairs from unrelated individuals. The mean age was about 37 +/- 4 years for the mothers and about 12 +/- 4 years for the children. After adapters were ligated using NEBNext reagents, the libraries underwent 100+100 nt paired-end sequencing on an Illumina HiSeq 2000. Mother and child libraries were prepared a month apart and sequenced in separate runs to prevent cross-contamination. For each donor, between about 500,000 and 2,000,000 distinct TCR beta clonotypes were identified. Naive TCR beta clonotypes were estimated from low-frequency clonotypes matched to each donor's FACS-determined naive share, without sorting.

In this chain, TRBV12-3 or TRBV12-4 is recombined with TRBJ2-2, and 10 junctional nucleotides match TRBD2. The receptor was derived from a girl under 10 years old in good health. The source material was blood. The nucleotide sequence is given as TGTGCCAGCATTCCTAGCGGGAGAAACACCGGGGAGCTGTTTTTT. The translation is CASIPSGRNTGELFF.